This passage covers 32 T cell receptor beta chains from one sample sequenced in a study of tumor-infiltrating lymphocytes in primary liver carcinoma. The authors took blood RNA from unsorted whole blood and also extracted germline DNA. Priming with a constant-region primer yielded TCR beta cDNA from 500 ng total RNA. Modified slightly, ARM-PCR produced TCR beta libraries over three nested multiplex PCR rounds. TRBV1-TRBV30 forward primers paired with a C-beta reverse primer drove the first two PCR rounds, approximately 11 cycles each. Via MiXCR, TCRdb re-called the multiplex PCR reads, giving one row per CDR3 protein. The table includes approximately 330,000 distinct CDR3 sequences, 65% detected once. Sequencing was performed on peripheral blood. These TCRs come from a man in his forties with primary liver carcinoma and hepatitis B virus infection.

This clonotype was recorded once. With a much larger clone just one base away, this may be a read error. The chain joins TRBV6-5 to TRBJ1-3; maybe TRBD1 (5 bases). Germline values: CDR1 MNHEY, CDR2 SVGAGI. This CDR3 contains 13 residues. Here the CDR3 reads CASKGSSGYTIYF. As DNA, the CDR3 is TGTGCCAGCAAGGGGAGCTCTGGATACACCATATATTTT.

The chain couples TRBV29-1 to TRBJ2-7, with 8 bases aligning to TRBD2. Germline V gene data show CDR1 as SQVTM and CDR2 as ANQGSEA. J lost 4 bases, V lost 8 bases, and 13 bases had no gene match. The CDR3 is made up of 14 amino acids. The DNA for the CDR3 is TGCAGCAGACAAGGGGCGGGGGGAGATTACGAGCAGTACTTC. It encodes CSRQGAGGDYEQYF.

About this clonotype itself: Germline and junction disagree at one end, which may indicate a read error. The rearrangement joins TRBV29-1 to TRBJ2-7; 10 bases agree with TRBD2. This CDR3 has 14 residues. From germline, CDR1 is SQVTM and CDR2 ANQGSEA. The chain's CDR3 is CSVQASGSSHEQYF. CDR3 DNA sequence: TGCAGCGTGCAGGCTAGCGGGAGCTCCCACGAGCAGTACTTC.

For this clonotype: Since a much larger clone is just one base distant, this may be a read error. Given the absence of the conserved phenylalanine or tryptophan at the CDR3 end, a read error is likely. This sequence joins TRBV10-1 and TRBJ2-2; D is undetermined. Germline values: CDR1 WNHNN, CDR2 SYGVQD (reference sequence). The CDR3 loop spans 14 amino acids. V was cut by 5 bases and J by 2 bases, with 9 bases left in between. CDR3 sequence reads: CASSNFGNTGELFL. DNA of the CDR3: TGCGCCAGCAGTAACTTCGGTAACACCGGGGAGCTGTTTTTA.

Worth noting for this clonotype: A clone one base away is much larger, so this may be a read error. The J gene is TRBJ1-3, the V gene TRBV7-9; D gene unclear. CDR3 length: 16 amino acids. Germline assignment: CDR1 SEHNR and CDR2 FQNEAQ (reference sequence). CDR3 sequence reads: CASGLAKDPGGNTIYF. The CDR3 coding sequence is TGTGCCAGCGGCTTAGCCAAGGACCCCGGGGGAAACACCATATATTTT.

This chain uses TRBV11-2 with TRBJ1-2; D call uncertain. The CDR3 sequence is 14 residues long. Germline V gene lookup returns CDR1 SGHAT and CDR2 FQNNGV. V lost 4 bases and J 5 bases, leaving 14 bases between the germline ends. This chain's CDR3 is CASSWELPPYGYTF. CDR3 nucleotide sequence: TGTGCCAGCAGCTGGGAGCTCCCCCCATATGGCTACACCTTC.

This clonotype showed up just a few times. The V call is TRBV18, the J call TRBJ2-7, with 9 bases matching TRBD1. This CDR3 is built from 18 residues. With V trimmed by 3 bases and J by 0 bases, 12 bases remained unmatched. From germline, CDR1 is KGHSH and CDR2 LQKENI. The CDR3 here is CASSPPNRDRVYSYEQYF. The CDR3 bases are TGTGCCAGCTCACCTCCGAACCGGGACAGGGTCTACTCCTACGAGCAGTACTTC. The full variable domain, with the rest looked up from reference TRBV18 and TRBJ2-7, is NAGVMQNPRHLVRRRGQEARLRCSPMKGHSHVYWYRQLPEEGLKFMVYLQKENIIDESGMPKERFSAEFPKEGPSILRIQQVVRGDSAAYFCASSPPNRDRVYSYEQYFGPGTRLTVT.

In the case of this clonotype: A junction end diverges from the germline sequence, so it may reflect a read error. The chain links TRBV11-2 to TRBJ1-2; TRBD1 might be the D (6 bases). The CDR3 spans 15 residues. CDR1 is SGHAT, CDR2 FQNNGV, per germline. The CDR3 protein is CASSLDGTGGYGFTF. The DNA for the CDR3 is TGTGCCAGCAGCTTAGACGGGACTGGGGGCTATGGCTTCACCTTC.

On this clonotype itself: A clone one base away is much larger, so this may be a read error. The chain links TRBV28 to TRBJ2-1; D gene ambiguous. The CDR3 has 13 amino acids. Germline assignment: CDR1 MDHEN and CDR2 SYDVKM. This CDR3 is CASSSGSFNEQFF. The CDR3, as DNA: TGTGCCAGCAGTTCCGGATCCTTCAATGAGCAGTTCTTC.

This chain links TRBV13 with TRBJ1-4, with unresolved D. V was clipped by 3 bases and J by 7 bases, with 15 bases between them. CDR3 length: 15 amino acids. The germline V gene has CDR1 PRHDT and CDR2 FYEKMQ (reference sequence). The CDR3 nucleotides are TGTGCCAGCAGCTTGAATCCGGGCTTCGGTGAAAAACTGTTTTTT. Translated: CASSLNPGFGEKLFF.

On this clonotype itself: One end of the junction fails to match germline, which may point to a read error. The DNA for the CDR3 is TGTGCCAGCAGCGGATCCGGGACAGGGGCACATCAGGAGCAGTACTTT. Translation: CASSGSGTGAHQEQYF. The chain recombines TRBV13 with TRBJ2-7; 10 nucleotides line up with TRBD1. Germline-derived CDR1 and CDR2 are PRHDT and FYEKMQ (reference sequence). This CDR3 contains 16 residues.

The chain is built from TRBV6-5 and TRBJ2-7, with D possibly being TRBD2 (6 bases). Germline CDR1 and CDR2: MNHEY and SVGAGI. V shed 8 bases and J shed 2 bases, with 13 bases lying between them. This CDR3 has 13 amino acids. DNA for the CDR3: TGTGCCAGCGCCCTAGGAGGGGCCTACGAGCAGTACTTC. Encoded protein: CASALGGAYEQYF.

This clonotype was seen repeatedly, ten times or more. The chain uses TRBV11-3 and TRBJ2-2; D not certain. With 0 bases removed from V and 0 bases from J, the gap between germline ends came to 5 bases. The CDR3 sequence is 15 residues long. Looked up from germline, CDR1 is SGHNT and CDR2 is YENEEA. Here the CDR3 reads CASSLENANTGELFF. The DNA of the CDR3 is TGTGCCAGCAGCTTAGAAAACGCGAACACCGGGGAGCTGTTTTTT.

The sample holds a few counts of this clonotype. V gene TRBV30 combines with J gene TRBJ2-5, with a tentative D call TRBD2 (6 bases). This CDR3 is built from 16 residues. The ends were cut back, 3 bases at V and 2 bases at J, with 19 bases in the middle. Germline CDR1 and CDR2: GTSNPN and SVGIG (reference sequence). CDR3 bases: TGTGCCTGGAGCGTGGGCCGAAGACTAGTTCAAGAGACCCAGTACTTC. Translating it yields CAWSVGRRLVQETQYF.

A note on this clonotype: An end of the junction does not agree with germline; a read error may underlie this. The chain combines TRBV6-6 with TRBJ2-5, with D hard to call. The CDR3 is 13 amino acids. From germline, CDR1 is MNHNY and CDR2 SVGAGI (reference sequence). CDR3 sequence: CASTPRLYEIQYF. CDR3 nucleotides: TGTGCCAGCACCCCTAGGTTATACGAGATCCAGTACTTC.

The chain combines TRBV11-2 with TRBJ2-7; D is unresolved. The germline V and J ends were trimmed by 5 bases and 6 bases, with 20 bases remaining between them. The CDR3 is made up of 15 amino acids. Germline CDR1 reads SGHAT; CDR2 reads FQNNGV. This chain's CDR3 is CASSADPPDSSEQYF. The DNA for the CDR3 is TGTGCCAGCAGCGCCGATCCTCCAGACTCGTCCGAGCAGTACTTC.

This clonotype was detected many times. The V call is TRBV11-2, the J call TRBJ2-1; 12 bases align to TRBD2. Per germline, CDR1 SGHAT and CDR2 FQNNGV. The CDR3 loop spans 17 amino acids. The V and J ends lost 1 base and 6 bases, in that order; junction bases with no gene match: 7. The DNA of the CDR3 is TGTGCCAGCAGCTTAGGTACTAGCGGGAGGTCCCCCAATGAGCAGTTCTTC. Translating gives CASSLGTSGRSPNEQFF.

The chain recombines TRBV7-9 with TRBJ2-7; possible D gene TRBD1, 6 bases. The CDR3 has 14 amino acids. CDR1 and CDR2 from the germline V gene are SEHNR and FQNEAQ (reference sequence). V lost 2 bases and J 6 bases, leaving 14 bases between the germline ends. The CDR3 sequence: CASSLRAGAGEQYF. The DNA of the CDR3 is TGTGCCAGCAGCTTAAGGGCAGGGGCGGGCGAGCAGTACTTC.

The chain uses TRBV4-1 and TRBJ2-1; 7 bases agree with TRBD2. Trimming took 6 bases from V and 7 from J; bases not matched to a gene: 18. The V gene's germline CDR1 is MGHRA and CDR2 YSYEKL. The CDR3 spans 17 residues. The chain's CDR3 is CASSYDLTSRKRNEQFF. CDR3 coding DNA: TGCGCCAGCAGTTACGACCTGACTAGCAGGAAAAGGAATGAGCAGTTCTTC.

On this clonotype: Just one base apart from a much larger clone, this may be a read error. The V and J genes are TRBV4-1 and TRBJ1-2, with D unresolved. Per germline, CDR1 MGHRA and CDR2 YSYEKL. The CDR3 is 15 residues long. As DNA, the CDR3 is TGCGCCACCAGCCAAGATCCCGGGCTGGTAGTCGGCTACACCTTC. Protein: CATSQDPGLVVGYTF.

This clonotype was detected ten times or more. The rearrangement joins TRBV6-6 to TRBJ1-6; no firm D call. Trimming removed 6 bases at V and 0 bases at J, with 12 bases between. Germline values: CDR1 MNHNY, CDR2 SVGAGI (reference sequence). This CDR3 comprises 16 residues. CDR3 sequence: CASSPELRSYNSPLHF. The DNA of the CDR3 is TGTGCCAGCAGCCCTGAGTTGCGCTCCTATAATTCACCCCTCCACTTT.

This clonotype has just one count. The junction departs from the called germline gene at one end, perhaps through a read error. The rearrangement uses TRBV7-2 and TRBJ2-3, with D unresolved. CDR1 is SGHTA and CDR2 is FQGNSA in the germline V gene. The CDR3 totals 12 residues. Here the CDR3 DNA reads TGTGACAGCAGCCAGTACACAGATACGCAGTATTTT. Its protein is CDSSQYTDTQYF.

CDR3 nucleotides: TGTGCCAGCAGAGAACAGGGTAGTGTTAGGGATGAGCAGTTCTTC. It translates to CASREQGSVRDEQFF. The chain uses TRBV28 and TRBJ2-1, with D tentatively TRBD1 (6 bases). Germline V lookup: CDR1 MDHEN, CDR2 SYDVKM. CDR3 length equals 15 residues. V lost 6 bases and J lost 8, with 20 bases in between.

This chain links TRBV5-4 with TRBJ1-4, with 8 bases fitting TRBD1. V shed 3 bases and J 1 base; nucleotides not matched to a gene: 2. The CDR3 has 15 amino acids. The germline gives CDR1 SGHNT, CDR2 YYREEE (reference sequence). The CDR3 reads CASSWGTGTNEKLFF. The CDR3 DNA reads as TGTGCCAGCAGCTGGGGGACAGGAACTAATGAAAAACTGTTTTTT.

V and J are TRBV11-2 and TRBJ2-1, with TRBD2 matching over 9 bases. After removal of 4 bases from V and 8 bases from J, the junction contained 12 bases not matched to a gene. This CDR3 is built from 16 residues. The germline gives CDR1 SGHAT, CDR2 FQNNGV. This CDR3 is CASSSGLAGLYDEQFF. CDR3 in DNA: TGTGCCAGCAGCTCGGGTCTAGCGGGACTATACGATGAGCAGTTCTTC.

This clonotype appeared a single time. A junction end diverges from the germline sequence, so it may reflect a read error. The gene calls are TRBV11-1 and TRBJ1-2, with D perhaps matching TRBD1 (5 bases). The CDR3 consists of 14 residues. CDR1 is SGHAT, CDR2 FQDESV, per germline (reference sequence). For the CDR3, the DNA is TGTGCCGGCAGCCCAACGGACACTCGCTATGGCTACACCTTC. This codes for CAGSPTDTRYGYTF.

Concerning this clonotype: Just one base apart from a much larger clone, this may be a read error. V usage is TRBV6-5 and J usage is TRBJ1-3, with D unclear. The CDR3 contains 16 residues. The germline CDR1 and CDR2 sequences are MNHEY and SVGAGI. CDR3 DNA: TGTGCCAGCAGTTACTCGGCCTTCTTCTCTGGAAACACCAAATATTTT. Protein sequence: CASSYSAFFSGNTKYF.

V usage is TRBV13 and J usage is TRBJ2-1; tentative D call: TRBD2 (5 bases). V lost 9 bases, J lost 7 bases, and 19 bases lay in between. The V gene's germline CDR1 is PRHDT and CDR2 FYEKMQ (reference sequence). This CDR3 contains 14 residues. The CDR3 here is CARSIGRGLNEQFF. CDR3 nucleotides: TGTGCCAGGAGCATAGGCCGAGGGTTGAATGAGCAGTTCTTC.

The chain employs TRBV4-2 and TRBJ2-1; tentative D call: TRBD2 (6 bases). Germline assignment: CDR1 LGHNA and CDR2 YNFKEQ. CDR3 length equals 18 residues. V dropped 0 bases and J dropped 0 bases, with 15 bases sitting between them. The CDR3, as DNA: TGTGCCAGCAGCCAAGACAATAGTGGGAGGTCCTCCTACAATGAGCAGTTCTTC. This encodes CASSQDNSGRSSYNEQFF.

This clonotype appeared once. The junction does not match germline at one end; this may be a read error. The chain has TRBV13 and TRBJ2-3; 7 bases are shared with TRBD2. CDR3 size: 17 residues. Germline V gene data show CDR1 as PRHDT and CDR2 as FYEKMQ (reference sequence). The CDR3: CGSSPGLGGRSSDTQYF. DNA for the CDR3: TGTGGCAGCAGCCCCGGTCTGGGAGGGAGGTCCTCAGATACGCAGTATTTT.

In the case of this clonotype: A read error is likely, as this CDR3 ends without the conserved phenylalanine or tryptophan. The chain uses TRBV11-2 and TRBJ1-2, with TRBD1 matching over 7 bases. Germline CDR1 SGHAT, CDR2 FQNNGV. This CDR3 comprises 14 residues. The CDR3 region is CTSSLGTVNYGYTV. The CDR3 coding sequence is TGTACCAGCAGCTTAGGGACAGTAAACTATGGCTACACCGTC.

As to this clonotype: A read error is likely, as this CDR3 ends without the conserved phenylalanine or tryptophan. This chain connects TRBV5-4 to TRBJ1-1; no definite D call. Trimming pared 4 bases from V and 1 base from J, leaving 11 bases between. This CDR3 comprises 14 residues. CDR1 is SGHNT and CDR2 is YYREEE in the germline V gene (reference sequence). This CDR3 reads CASSIQGGNTEAFS. The CDR3 DNA reads as TGTGCCAGCAGCATTCAAGGAGGGAACACTGAAGCTTTCTCT.